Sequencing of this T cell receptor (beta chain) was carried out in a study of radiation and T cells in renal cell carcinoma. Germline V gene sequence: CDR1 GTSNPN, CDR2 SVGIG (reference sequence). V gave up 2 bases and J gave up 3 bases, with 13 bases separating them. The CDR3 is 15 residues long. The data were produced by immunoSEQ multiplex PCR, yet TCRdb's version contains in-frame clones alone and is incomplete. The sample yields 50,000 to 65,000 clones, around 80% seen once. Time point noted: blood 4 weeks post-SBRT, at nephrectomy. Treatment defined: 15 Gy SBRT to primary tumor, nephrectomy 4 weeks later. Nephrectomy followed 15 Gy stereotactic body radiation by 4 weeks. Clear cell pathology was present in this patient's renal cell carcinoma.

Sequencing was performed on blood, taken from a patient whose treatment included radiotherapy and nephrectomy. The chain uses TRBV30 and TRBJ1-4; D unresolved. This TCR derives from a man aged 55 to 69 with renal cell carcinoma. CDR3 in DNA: TGTGCCTGGAGTCAGCGATCACTTCCTAATGAAAAACTGTTTTTT. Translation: CAWSQRSLPNEKLFF.